This T cell receptor beta chain was found in a study of beta chain features in type 1 diabetes. Turning to the study itself: Age and gender were similar between patients and healthy donors, as were cell yields. General observations from the study: Individuals with type 1 diabetes displayed fewer insertions and more deletions at VDJ junctions. Among all four CD4+ subsets, Type 1 diabetes patients had TCRB CDR3s that were moderately but significantly shorter.

With regard to this clone: The antigen remains unidentified. At one end, the junction sequence differs from germline, possibly due to a read error.

Isolated RNA was reverse transcribed in full, so expressed TCRB transcripts were sequenced. Data came from immunoSEQ multiplex PCR; TCRdb stores just in-frame clones and leaves some out. The table lists 300,000 to 350,000 clones, roughly 21% of them singletons. Sequenced: naive CD4+ T cells from blood. The TCR comes from a woman aged 18-30 years in good health.

The CDR3 DNA is TGTGCTAGCAGCCTCCTAAGCGGGGGGAGCACAGATACGCAGTATTTT. Translation: CASSLLSGGSTDTQYF. The rearrangement joins TRBV7-7 to TRBJ2-3, with 9 bases that match TRBD2. The CDR3 is 16 residues long. Germline-derived CDR1 and CDR2 are SSHAT and FNYEAQ (reference sequence).